A single sample is the source of the 2 T cell receptor beta chains below, sequenced in a study of CD8 T cells in Susac syndrome. Random hexamers served to reverse transcribe roughly 0.5 to 1 ug RNA. TCRdb itself ran the immunoSEQ multiplex PCR reads through MiXCR, one entry per CDR3 protein. The sample consists of 200,000 to 300,000 distinct CDR3 sequences, 90% to 96% of them appearing once. The sample comprised CD4+ T cells from PBMCs. The receptors originated from a human donor with Susac syndrome.

The chain combines TRBV7-9 with TRBJ2-4; D is undetermined. The V end lost 5 bases, the J end lost 9 bases, and 11 bases lay between the germline ends. Per the germline V gene, CDR1 is SEHNR and CDR2 is FQNEAQ (reference sequence). The CDR3 covers 12 residues. The CDR3: CASSQDQVIQYF. The DNA for the CDR3 is TGTGCCAGCAGCCAAGACCAGGTCATTCAGTACTTC.

The CDR3 protein is CAWSDRSPLHF. As DNA, the CDR3 is TGTGCCTGGAGTGACCGTTCACCCCTCCACTTT. This rearrangement joins TRBV30 to TRBJ1-6; D is ambiguous. Germline loops: CDR1 GTSNPN, CDR2 SVGIG (reference sequence). The CDR3 extends over 11 amino acids. V dropped 1 base and J dropped 9 bases, with 4 bases sitting between them.